This TCR beta chain was retrieved from a study of T cell changes during pregnancy in multiple sclerosis (dated by TCRdb to between 2018 and 2021). About the full investigation: In women with multiple sclerosis, the researchers looked at how the T cell repertoire shifted as pregnancy progressed.

The germline V gene specifies SGHNT as CDR1 and YENEEA as CDR2. V is reduced by 0 bases and J by 3 bases, leaving a spacing of 15 bases between them. The CDR3 holds 16 amino acids from the cysteine to the phenylalanine. The sequence is cut down to CDR3 DNA, 48 bases in frame from base 1. The method behind the library was the immunoSEQ multiplex PCR assay. In TCRdb, the immuneACCESS table is reduced to in-frame sequences with V and J assigned. These tables do not hold every clone; where another copy was compared, an unresolved V gene accounts for under half, and the others remain unexplained. Present in this sample are around 24,000 clones, 86% of which were seen just once. About 13% of the sample lies in the top ten. To note about this clone: The antigen this receptor binds is unknown. No much larger clone exists at a distance of one base, and base qualities are not known.

The receptor chain draws on TRBV11-3 and TRBJ2-7; D gene: possibly TRBD2, on 5 matching bases. The material sequenced was CD8+ T cells from peripheral blood mononuclear cells, taken in the first trimester of pregnancy. The source is a female donor in good health, enrolled as a control in a pregnancy study. The CDR3 region: CASSLEWGDGSYEQYF. The nucleotide sequence is TGTGCCAGCAGCTTAGAATGGGGAGATGGGAGCTACGAGCAGTACTTC.